These 26 T cell receptor beta chains were sequenced from one sample in a study of cytotoxic CD8 clonotypes in ibrutinib-treated CLL. This table comes from immunoSEQ multiplex PCR, and its TCRdb copy is limited to in-frame clones, with some not included. Altogether 250,000 to 350,000 clones are present, approximately 76% being singletons, with the ten largest covering about 5.3%. Material: PBMCs, obtained at disease progression, from a patient treated with ibrutinib. Every receptor here comes from a human donor with chronic lymphocytic leukemia.

The chain joins TRBV14 to TRBJ2-7, with 7 positions matching TRBD1. The V gene end was trimmed by 4 bases and the J gene end by 5 bases; junction bases not matched to a gene: 5. The CDR3 spans 13 residues. CDR1 and CDR2 (germline): SGHDN, FVKESK. Here the CDR3 reads CASSLTGSHEQYF. The CDR3, as DNA: TGTGCCAGCAGCCTGACAGGGTCCCACGAGCAGTACTTC.

The J gene is TRBJ1-2, the V gene TRBV28, with TRBD1 as a possible D gene (5 bases). Germline V gives CDR1 MDHEN, CDR2 SYDVKM. V was clipped by 3 bases and J by 2 bases, with 7 bases between them. The CDR3 runs 13 residues. The CDR3 reads CASSFRANYGYTF. CDR3 nucleotides: TGTGCCAGCAGTTTCAGGGCGAACTATGGCTACACCTTC.

This clone was seen a few times. Here the CDR3 reads CASSFATSGGSNTQYF. The CDR3 coding sequence is TGCGCCAGCAGCTTCGCGACTAGCGGGGGGTCGAATACGCAGTATTTT. This sequence joins TRBV5-1 and TRBJ2-3; 13 nucleotides match TRBD2. The trim removed 2 bases at V and 7 bases at J, leaving 7 bases unmatched. Looked up from germline, CDR1 is SGHRS and CDR2 is YFSETQ. The CDR3 contains 16 residues.

This chain connects TRBV25-1 to TRBJ2-5, with 7 bases lining up with TRBD1. J gave up 2 bases and V 6 bases, and 9 bases lay outside the gene matches. Germline CDR1 is MGHDK and CDR2 is SYGVNS. The CDR3 runs to 15 residues. As DNA, the CDR3 is TGTGCCAGCAGCCCGGACAGGACCAGACAAGAGACCCAGTACTTC. Translation: CASSPDRTRQETQYF.

DNA for the CDR3: TGTGCCAGCAGCCCAGCCGGGAGAGGCCTTACGCAGTATTTT. This translates into CASSPAGRGLTQYF. This chain uses TRBV7-2 with TRBJ2-3; D is possibly TRBD2 (6 bases). This CDR3 comprises 14 residues. The V gene lost 5 bases and the J gene lost 8 bases, with 17 bases spanning the gap. The V gene's germline CDR1 is SGHTA and CDR2 FQGNSA. The whole variable domain, filled in from reference TRBV7-2 and TRBJ2-3, reads GAGVSQSPSNKVTEKGKDVELRCDPISGHTALYWYRQSLGQGLEFLIYFQGNSAPDKSGLPSDRFSAERTGGSVSTLTIQRTQQEDSAVYLCASSPAGRGLTQYFGPGTRLTVL.

J is TRBJ2-1 and V is TRBV13, with D perhaps matching TRBD2 (6 bases). The V end lost 6 bases, the J end lost 4 bases, and 13 bases lay between the germline ends. CDR1 is PRHDT, CDR2 FYEKMQ, per germline (reference sequence). The CDR3 covers 14 residues. CDR3 protein: CASSTGVYYNEQFF. The CDR3 DNA reads TGTGCCAGCAGTACGGGGGTTTATTACAATGAGCAGTTCTTC.

The chain couples TRBV7-8 to TRBJ1-2; 11 nucleotides align to TRBD1. This CDR3 has 16 amino acids. The junction had 10 bases not matched to a gene; V was cut back by 5 bases and J by 5 bases. Germline V lookup: CDR1 SGHVS, CDR2 FQNEAQ. CDR3 DNA sequence: TGTGCCAGCAGCCCCAGTAGTGGGGACAGGGGGTATGGCTACACCTTC. Amino acid sequence: CASSPSSGDRGYGYTF.

This rearrangement joins TRBV5-5 to TRBJ2-7, with 8 bases lining up with TRBD1. Germline lookup yields CDR1 SGHKS and CDR2 YYEKEE (reference sequence). J gave up 6 bases and V 4 bases, and 9 bases lay outside the gene matches. The CDR3 loop spans 14 amino acids. Here the CDR3 reads CASSPDRVPSEQYF. The CDR3 nucleotides read TGTGCCAGCAGCCCGGACAGGGTTCCCAGCGAGCAGTACTTC.

The J gene is TRBJ2-5, the V gene TRBV29-1; TRBD2 might be the D (6 bases). Trimming removed 4 bases from V and 5 bases from J, with 8 bases in between. CDR1 is SQVTM and CDR2 is ANQGSEA in the germline V gene. The CDR3 spans 11 residues. This CDR3 is CSVVGGETQYF. DNA for the CDR3: TGCAGCGTTGTGGGAGGCGAGACCCAGTACTTC.

The chain is built from TRBV25-1 and TRBJ2-7; D unclear. The germline CDR1 and CDR2 sequences are MGHDK and SYGVNS. Trimming shortened V by 3 bases and J by 5 bases, and 8 bases separated the two germline ends. The CDR3 extends over 12 amino acids. The CDR3 DNA is TGTGCCAGCAGTGAGGTGGGGAACGAGCAGTACTTC. Translating gives CASSEVGNEQYF.

This clone showed up just once. The J gene is TRBJ2-7, the V gene TRBV6-5; 9 bases are a match to TRBD2. The J segment lost 2 bases and the V segment lost 4 bases, leaving 6 bases of the junction unmatched. The CDR3 has 15 residues. From germline, CDR1 is MNHEY and CDR2 SVGAGI. The CDR3 bases are TGTGCCAGCAGTTCTCTTTCTAGCGGGACCTACGAGCAGTACTTC. Amino acids: CASSSLSSGTYEQYF.

The V call is TRBV19, the J call TRBJ2-6, with D possibly being TRBD1 (5 bases). CDR1 is LNHDA and CDR2 is SQIVND in the germline V gene (reference sequence). This CDR3 is built from 15 residues. Trimming took off 4 bases at V and 3 bases at J, with 10 bases between the two ends. The CDR3 DNA reads TGTGCCAGTAGTACCCAGGGTTTTGGGGCCAACGTCCTGACTTTC. Its translation is CASSTQGFGANVLTF.

This chain links TRBV12-2 with TRBJ1-6; the table names TRBD1, a call not compared with the DNA. TRBV12-2 is a listed pseudogene. This CDR3 has 15 residues. CDR3 nucleotides: TGTGCAAGTCGCTCCCGGACAGGGGATAGGTCACCCCTCCACTTT. Protein sequence: CASRSRTGDRSPLHF.

This rearrangement joins TRBV7-6 to TRBJ2-7; TRBD2 aligns across 9 bases. This CDR3 region has 15 residues. The V gene's germline CDR1 is SGHVS and CDR2 FNYEAQ. J lost 3 bases, V lost 5 bases, and 8 bases had no gene match. The CDR3, as DNA: TGTGCCAGCAGCCAAGCGGCGGGAGGGTTCTACGAGCAGTACTTC. Translated, it gives CASSQAAGGFYEQYF.

V is TRBV28 and J is TRBJ1-5, with 7 bases lining up with TRBD1. The CDR3 is 16 residues long. Losses at the gene ends were 3 bases for V and 1 base for J; bases not matched to a gene: 6. The germline gives CDR1 MDHEN, CDR2 SYDVKM. The DNA of the CDR3 is TGTGCCAGCAGTTTCAACAGGGGAGGCAGCAATCAGCCCCAGCATTTT. Translation: CASSFNRGGSNQPQHF.

V and J are TRBV18 and TRBJ2-2; TRBD1 matches at 8 bases. The CDR3 is 16 amino acids. In germline, CDR1 is KGHSH, CDR2 LQKENI. J lost 4 bases, V lost 3 bases, and 7 bases had no gene match. The chain's CDR3 is CASSPRTGLFTGELFF. CDR3 nucleotide sequence: TGTGCCAGCTCACCTAGGACAGGGTTATTCACCGGGGAGCTGTTTTTT.

Details on this clone: At one of its ends the junction is not consistent with the germline gene, which may arise from a read error. The chain carries TRBV5-6 and TRBJ1-1, with D uncertain. The CDR3 totals 10 residues. CDR1 SGHDT and CDR2 YYEEEE come from the germline V gene. CDR3 DNA: TGTGCCAGCAGCCGATCATGCGAGGGATTT. Amino acid sequence: CASSRSCEGF.

V is TRBV29-1 and J is TRBJ1-2, with 7 bases lining up with TRBD1. With 7 bases clipped from V and 4 bases from J, the junction kept 15 bases outside the gene matches. Germline V lookup: CDR1 SQVTM, CDR2 ANQGSEA. This CDR3 comprises 15 residues. The CDR3 DNA follows: TGCAGCGCTCATTCCCAAACAGGGGCCGGCTATGGCTACACCTTC. This sequence encodes CSAHSQTGAGYGYTF.

The rearrangement links TRBV4-1 to TRBJ1-2, with no clear D. This CDR3 region has 14 residues. Trimming left V 1 base short and J 3 bases short, with 9 bases between. The germline V gene encodes CDR1 MGHRA and CDR2 YSYEKL. DNA for the CDR3: TGCGCCAGCAGCCAAGCACCGGGTTACTATGGCTACACCTTC. Residues: CASSQAPGYYGYTF.

The J gene is TRBJ1-2, the V gene TRBV11-2, with D uncertain. The CDR3 covers 14 residues. Trimming removed 5 bases from V and 7 bases from J, with 17 bases in between. From germline, CDR1 is SGHAT and CDR2 FQNNGV. The CDR3 region is CASSPRPRTGGYTF. The CDR3 DNA is TGTGCCAGCAGCCCACGTCCTCGGACCGGTGGCTACACCTTC. Supplemented by reference TRBV11-2 and TRBJ1-2, the full variable domain reads EAGVAQSPRYKIIEKRQSVAFWCNPISGHATLYWYQQILGQGPKLLIQFQNNGVVDDSQLPKDRFSAERLKGVDSTLKIQPAKLEDSAVYLCASSPRPRTGGYTFGSGTRLTVV.

The chain employs TRBV5-1 and TRBJ2-5; TRBD2 aligns across 10 bases. Unmatched junction bases numbered 7, after V lost 4 bases and J lost 1 base. Germline V lookup: CDR1 SGHRS, CDR2 YFSETQ. The CDR3 loop spans 16 amino acids. In DNA, the CDR3 is TGCGCCAGCAGCCTATTAGCGGGAGGTCCCCAAGAGACCCAGTACTTC. It yields the protein CASSLLAGGPQETQYF.

A remark on this clone: Other nucleotide sequences from this sample produce the same CDR3. J is TRBJ1-1 and V is TRBV18, with D tentatively TRBD1 (5 bases). The V gene's germline CDR1 is KGHSH and CDR2 LQKENI. The CDR3 runs 13 residues. Trimming removed 3 bases from V and 5 bases from J, with 10 bases in between. This CDR3 reads CASSPRGGTEAFF. Here the CDR3 DNA reads TGTGCCAGCTCACCGCGCGGGGGAACTGAAGCTTTCTTT.

The chain couples TRBV28 to TRBJ2-6, with 8 nucleotides matching TRBD1. The CDR3 has 15 residues. V lost 5 bases to trimming and J lost 4 bases; unmatched junction nucleotides: 4. The germline V gene encodes CDR1 MDHEN and CDR2 SYDVKM. The CDR3 coding sequence is TGTGCCAGCAGTCCAGGGGGCTCCGGGGCCAACGTCCTGACTTTC. Amino acid sequence: CASSPGGSGANVLTF.

This chain connects TRBV6-5 to TRBJ2-2; unclear D gene. Trimming cost V 4 bases and J 1 base, with 10 bases left between them. Looked up from germline, CDR1 is MNHEY and CDR2 is SVGAGI. The CDR3 spans 15 residues. The CDR3 DNA is TGTGCCAGCAGTTTGTCAAAGGGGAACACCGGGGAGCTGTTTTTT. Protein product: CASSLSKGNTGELFF.

This clone was recorded once. The J gene is TRBJ1-1, the V gene TRBV19; D ambiguous. The ends were cut back, 7 bases at V and 0 bases at J, with 9 bases in the middle. The CDR3 length is 13 residues. Germline V lookup: CDR1 LNHDA, CDR2 SQIVND (reference sequence). The CDR3 region is CASTGKMNTEAFF. CDR3 DNA sequence: TGTGCCAGTACTGGAAAAATGAACACTGAAGCTTTCTTT.

This clone has only a few counts. V is TRBV12-5 and J is TRBJ2-7, with D perhaps TRBD1 or TRBD2 (6 bases each). Germline CDR1 reads LGHNT; CDR2 reads FRNRAP. This CDR3 has 16 residues. V was cut by 0 bases and J by 7 bases, with 19 bases left in between. CDR3 region: CASGLVLGGIKREQYF. The CDR3 DNA reads as TGTGCTAGTGGTTTGGTATTAGGGGGGATAAAGCGGGAGCAGTACTTC.